These 27 T cell receptor beta chains came from one sample sequenced in a study of regulatory T cells in long-lasting Graves disease. In building TCR beta libraries, iRepertoire HTBI primers were used together with Arm-PCR of CDR3 regions. Via MiXCR, TCRdb re-called the multiplex PCR reads, giving one row per CDR3 protein. The sample has around 480,000 distinct CDR3 sequences; around 15% are singletons. Time point meaning: newly diagnosed GD, antithyroid drugs for less than 3 months. RNA extracted from PBMCs served as the sequencing template. The same sample was also used in a study of T cells in Graves' hyperthyroidism and ophthalmopathy.

Sequencing was performed on peripheral blood mononuclear cells (PBMCs), taken at new diagnosis, from a patient treated with antithyroid drugs. These receptors came from a middle-aged man with Graves disease.

This clonotype showed up many times. CDR3 in amino acids: CSARDRGEGNSPLHF. In DNA form, the CDR3 reads TGCAGTGCTAGAGATCGGGGAGAGGGCAATTCACCCCTCCACTTT. The chain combines TRBV20-1 with TRBJ1-6; D not resolved. The germline gives CDR1 DFQATT, CDR2 SNEGSKA (reference sequence). The CDR3 spans 15 residues. V was cut by 0 bases and J by 7 bases, with 13 bases left in between.

This clonotype occurred many times. The V and J genes are TRBV3-1 and TRBJ2-5; the match to TRBD1 covers 7 bases. Germline V gives CDR1 LGHDT, CDR2 YNNKEL (reference sequence). Trimming cost V 4 bases and J 2 bases; bases outside gene matches: 7. This CDR3 comprises 15 residues. The CDR3 bases are TGTGCCAGCAGCCCCTGGGACAGAAAACAAGAGACCCAGTACTTC. This encodes CASSPWDRKQETQYF.

The chain joins TRBV5-1 to TRBJ2-3; TRBD2 is a possible D gene (5 bases). Germline loops: CDR1 SGHRS, CDR2 YFSETQ. This CDR3 has 14 residues. V shed 5 bases and J shed 2 bases, with 12 bases lying between them. The CDR3 here is CASREGSYTDTQYF. In DNA form, the CDR3 reads TGCGCCAGCAGAGAGGGATCTTACACAGATACGCAGTATTTT.

This clonotype showed up many times. The chain employs TRBV10-1 and TRBJ2-7, with 8 bases fitting TRBD2. Germline CDR1 is WNHNN and CDR2 is SYGVQD (reference sequence). J lost 1 base, V lost 6 bases, and 11 bases had no gene match. This CDR3 has 16 amino acids. CDR3: CASSPRAGGRSYEQYF. The DNA of the CDR3 is TGCGCCAGCAGCCCGCGGGCGGGAGGAAGGTCCTACGAGCAGTACTTC.

This clonotype was detected a few times. The genes are TRBV6-1 and TRBJ1-3; 7 nucleotides match TRBD1. The CDR3 sequence is 14 residues long. The V and J ends lost 3 bases and 4 bases, in that order; junction bases with no gene match: 3. The germline CDR1 and CDR2 sequences are MNHNS and SASEGT. In nucleotides, the CDR3 is TGTGCCAGCAGTGACAGGGGGAAAGGAAACACCATATATTTT. Translated: CASSDRGKGNTIYF.

This clonotype was counted ten times or more. The rearrangement joins TRBV11-2 to TRBJ1-2, with D possibly being TRBD1 (6 bases). V lost 0 bases, J lost 4 bases, and 12 bases lay in between. The germline CDR1 and CDR2 sequences are SGHAT and FQNNGV. This CDR3 contains 15 residues. CDR3 DNA sequence: TGTGCCAGCAGCTTAGAAGGGGGACCCGTCTATGGCTACACCTTC. The encoded protein is CASSLEGGPVYGYTF.

This clonotype has a count of ten or more. The chain couples TRBV5-1 to TRBJ2-7, with D possibly matching TRBD2 (6 bases). The CDR3 has 14 residues. Germline values: CDR1 SGHRS, CDR2 YFSETQ. V shed 4 bases and J shed 7 bases, with 18 bases lying between them. CDR3 in amino acids: CASSERASEGEQYF. CDR3 nucleotides: TGCGCCAGCAGCGAAAGGGCTAGCGAGGGGGAGCAGTACTTC.

The sample holds many counts of this clonotype. The J gene is TRBJ2-7, the V gene TRBV11-2; D not resolved. The CDR3 is 15 amino acids. The V end lost 0 bases, the J end lost 0 bases, and 9 bases lay between the germline ends. CDR1 is SGHAT, CDR2 FQNNGV, per germline. The CDR3 is CASSLDAETSYEQYF. The CDR3 DNA follows: TGTGCCAGCAGCTTAGATGCCGAGACCTCCTACGAGCAGTACTTC.

This clonotype was seen many times. The CDR3 reads CASRTGQPYEQYF. Written as DNA, the CDR3 is TGTGCCAGCAGGACCGGACAGCCCTACGAGCAGTACTTC. V and J are TRBV28 and TRBJ2-7; perhaps TRBD1 as D (6 bases). Trimming stripped 6 bases from V and 2 bases from J, with 11 bases between. The CDR3 runs 13 residues. Germline values: CDR1 MDHEN, CDR2 SYDVKM. Complete variable domain (other parts from reference TRBV28 and TRBJ2-7): DVKVTQSSRYLVKRTGEKVFLECVQDMDHENMFWYRQDPGLGLRLIYFSYDVKMKEKGDIPEGYSVSREKKERFSLILESASTNQTSMYLCASRTGQPYEQYFGPGTRLTVT.

This clonotype was observed at least ten times. This chain connects TRBV20-1 to TRBJ2-7, with a possible D match to TRBD2 (5 bases). The V and J ends lost 6 bases and 5 bases respectively, with 11 bases between them. From germline, CDR1 is DFQATT and CDR2 SNEGSKA (reference sequence). This CDR3 has 11 amino acids. CDR3 in amino acids: CSAFRGNEQYF. The CDR3 nucleotides are TGCAGTGCGTTCCGGGGTAACGAGCAGTACTTC.

This chain uses TRBV12-3 or TRBV12-4 with TRBJ1-1, with a tentative D call TRBD1 (5 bases). This CDR3 region has 13 residues. Trimming pared 10 bases from V and 4 bases from J, leaving 16 bases between. CDR3 sequence reads: CATTHRGSTEAFF. In DNA form, the CDR3 reads TGTGCCACTACACACCGGGGCAGCACTGAAGCTTTCTTT.

This clonotype is a singleton in its sample. This may arise from a read error, as a much more abundant clone is one base away. The chain couples TRBV10-2 to TRBJ1-1; D unclear. The V gene's germline CDR1 is WSHSY and CDR2 SAAADI. The CDR3 length is 11 residues. DNA for the CDR3: TGCGCCAGCAGGGGTATCACTGGAGCTTTCTTT. Protein sequence: CASRGITGAFF.

In this sample, this clonotype turned up many times. The rearrangement joins TRBV30 to TRBJ1-1, with D tentatively TRBD1 (5 bases). V lost 4 bases and J lost 4, with 13 bases in between. The CDR3 extends over 13 amino acids. CDR1 is GTSNPN, CDR2 SVGIG, per germline (reference sequence). CDR3 residues: CAWIGDFRTEAFF. CDR3 sequence (DNA): TGTGCCTGGATCGGGGACTTTCGCACTGAAGCTTTCTTT.

The V call is TRBV19, the J call TRBJ2-2; 7 bases agree with TRBD1. The CDR3 sequence is 15 residues long. The germline gives CDR1 LNHDA, CDR2 SQIVND (reference sequence). V lost 7 bases, J lost 4 bases, and 9 bases stayed unmatched. The chain's CDR3 is CASTIQGVGTGELFF. The CDR3 DNA sequence: TGTGCCAGTACTATTCAGGGGGTAGGCACCGGGGAGCTGTTTTTT.

This clonotype has at least ten counts. The V call is TRBV28, the J call TRBJ1-1, with D hard to call. V shed 4 bases and J shed 3 bases, with 15 bases lying between them. Germline-derived CDR1 and CDR2 are MDHEN and SYDVKM. CDR3 length equals 15 residues. The CDR3: CASSSISGLHTEAFF. As DNA, the CDR3 is TGTGCCAGCAGTTCTATATCGGGCCTTCACACTGAAGCTTTCTTT.

This clonotype has at least ten counts. The rearrangement joins TRBV7-9 to TRBJ2-5, with D perhaps TRBD1 (6 bases). This CDR3 has 17 residues. CDR1 is SEHNR, CDR2 FQNEAQ, per germline (reference sequence). V was cut by 0 bases and J by 0 bases, with 14 bases left in between. CDR3 sequence (DNA): TGTGCCAGCAGCTTAGCGCTAGGGACAAACGACCAAGAGACCCAGTACTTC. Protein sequence: CASSLALGTNDQETQYF.

There are many counts of this clonotype. This chain uses TRBV28 with TRBJ2-2, with D unclear. V gave up 4 bases and J gave up 4 bases, with 19 bases separating them. The germline CDR1 and CDR2 sequences are MDHEN and SYDVKM. The CDR3 consists of 17 residues. The CDR3 DNA is TGTGCCAGCAGTTCCCCCTCACGCGCCAGACGCACCGGGGAGCTGTTTTTT. Translated: CASSSPSRARRTGELFF.

This chain links TRBV27 with TRBJ1-4; TRBD1 is a possible D gene (6 bases). Trimming removed 3 bases at V and 0 bases at J, with 14 bases between. The CDR3 covers 17 residues. Germline values: CDR1 MNHEY, CDR2 SMNVEV (reference sequence). The CDR3 DNA reads TGTGCCAGCAGTTTCCTACGACCAGGGGCAACTAATGAAAAACTGTTTTTT. It specifies CASSFLRPGATNEKLFF. The full variable domain, rest sourced from reference TRBV27 and TRBJ1-4, is EAQVTQNPRYLITVTGKKLTVTCSQNMNHEYMSWYRQDPGLGLRQIYYSMNVEVTDKGDVPEGYKVSRKEKRNFPLILESPSPNQTSLYFCASSFLRPGATNEKLFFGSGTQLSVL.

This clonotype was seen many times. V and J are TRBV11-2 and TRBJ1-6; possible D gene TRBD1, 6 bases. The V and J ends lost 6 bases and 10 bases respectively, with 13 bases between them. CDR1 SGHAT and CDR2 FQNNGV come from the germline V gene. This CDR3 is 13 amino acids long. For the CDR3, the DNA is TGTGCCAGCAGACAGGGCTTCGGCTCACCCCTCCACTTT. This gives the protein CASRQGFGSPLHF.

Notes on this clonotype: This could be a read error, since a much larger clone is one nucleotide away. The chain has TRBV19 and TRBJ1-4; the D gene is possibly TRBD1 (5 bases). The CDR3 has 15 amino acids. Trimming took off 4 bases at V and 0 bases at J, with 9 bases between the two ends. CDR1 and CDR2 from the germline V gene are LNHDA and SQIVND (reference sequence). The CDR3 DNA follows: TGTGCCAGTAGTAGGGGGGGGACAACTAATGAAAAACTGTTTTTT. Amino acids: CASSRGGTTNEKLFF.

This clonotype was seen repeatedly, ten times or more. The V call is TRBV18, the J call TRBJ2-1, with a tentative D call TRBD1 (6 bases). V was trimmed by 6 bases and J by 10 bases, leaving 13 bases between them. The CDR3 contains 12 residues. CDR1 is KGHSH and CDR2 is LQKENI in the germline V gene. The CDR3 DNA follows: TGTGCCAGCTCCTACCAGGGGCCGGAGCAGTTCTTC. Translating it yields CASSYQGPEQFF.

At least ten counts were recorded for this clonotype. The V gene is TRBV12-3 or TRBV12-4, the J gene TRBJ1-1; D remains unclear. V lost 6 bases and J lost 0, with 11 bases in between. This CDR3 spans 14 amino acids. CDR3 sequence (DNA): TGTGCCAGCAGAAGCAATGAGCTGAACACTGAAGCTTTCTTT. It yields the protein CASRSNELNTEAFF.

This clonotype was counted a few times. CDR3: CASSVGVGGIGANVLTF. In DNA form, the CDR3 reads TGTGCCAGCAGCGTAGGTGTGGGGGGCATTGGGGCCAACGTCCTGACTTTC. The V and J genes are TRBV9 and TRBJ2-6; D possibly matches TRBD1 or TRBD2 (6 bases each). The CDR3 consists of 17 residues. Trimming stripped 0 bases from V and 3 bases from J, with 13 bases between. Germline V gene data show CDR1 as SGDLS and CDR2 as YYNGEE.

This chain connects TRBV5-5 to TRBJ1-1, with 7 nucleotides matching TRBD1. The V and J ends lost 5 bases and 3 bases, in that order; junction bases with no gene match: 10. Germline values: CDR1 SGHKS, CDR2 YYEKEE (reference sequence). The length of the CDR3 is 15 residues. CDR3 coding DNA: TGTGCCAGCAGAAAAACAGGGGTGGGGGACACTGAAGCTTTCTTT. Protein: CASRKTGVGDTEAFF.

J is TRBJ2-7 and V is TRBV5-1; a possible D gene is TRBD2 (6 bases). The CDR3 sequence is 14 residues long. V was trimmed by 1 base and J by 2 bases, leaving 10 bases between them. The germline V gene has CDR1 SGHRS and CDR2 YFSETQ. The CDR3 DNA sequence: TGCGCCAGCAGCTTGCGGCGGGGCGCCTACGAGCAGTACTTC. This encodes CASSLRRGAYEQYF.

J is TRBJ2-7 and V is TRBV10-2; 8 bases fit TRBD1. Germline CDR1 is WSHSY and CDR2 is SAAADI. Trimming at V came to 2 bases and at J to 1 base, leaving 4 bases not matched to a gene. The CDR3 runs to 15 residues. The CDR3 loop reads CASSERQGSSYEQYF. The CDR3 nucleotides are TGCGCCAGCAGTGAGAGACAGGGGTCTTCCTACGAGCAGTACTTC.

J is TRBJ2-1 and V is TRBV9, with TRBD2 identical over 7 bases. Germline values: CDR1 SGDLS, CDR2 YYNGEE. The J segment lost 7 bases and the V segment lost 2 bases, leaving 6 bases of the junction unmatched. CDR3 length: 14 residues. The CDR3 loop reads CASSVGGMGNEQFF. In DNA, the CDR3 is TGTGCCAGCAGCGTGGGGGGGATGGGGAATGAGCAGTTCTTC.